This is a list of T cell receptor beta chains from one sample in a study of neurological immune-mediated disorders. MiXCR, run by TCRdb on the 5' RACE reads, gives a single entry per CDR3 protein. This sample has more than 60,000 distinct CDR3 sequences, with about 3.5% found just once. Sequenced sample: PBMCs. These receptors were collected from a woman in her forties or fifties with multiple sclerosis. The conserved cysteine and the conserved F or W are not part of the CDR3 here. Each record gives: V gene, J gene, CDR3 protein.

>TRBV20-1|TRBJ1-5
SAGRQYSNQPQH
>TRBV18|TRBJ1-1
ASSPRAVNTEAF
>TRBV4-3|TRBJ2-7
ASSQDTDEGSSYEQY
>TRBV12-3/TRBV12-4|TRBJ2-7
ASSLGTSYEQY
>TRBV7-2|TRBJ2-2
ASSLRGPTSGELF
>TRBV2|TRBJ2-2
ASSTGWTGELF
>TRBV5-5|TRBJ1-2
ASSLGREYGYT
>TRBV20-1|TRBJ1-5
SARTGGSHQPQH
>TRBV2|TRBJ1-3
ASRMQGAFSGNTIY
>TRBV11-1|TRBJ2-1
ASSWGSGSGEQF